This T cell receptor beta chain was captured in a study of T cells in Graves' hyperthyroidism and ophthalmopathy (dated by TCRdb to between 2018 and 2021). Regarding the complete study: Peripheral blood samples were taken at the time of initial diagnosis, prior to any treatment. The 100 discovery patients were randomly split 7:3 into training and test sets. An independent validation cohort of under 20 hyperthyroidism patients and more than 15 patients who later progressed to ophthalmopathy tested prospective prediction of ophthalmopathy. The study also compared thyroid tissue and blood T-cell repertoires from 5 to 7 Graves' hyperthyroidism patients. The paper describes TCR Vbeta CDR3 sequencing of more than 120 peripheral blood samples, made up of some 40 ophthalmopathy patients, roughly 75 hyperthyroidism patients and approximately 17 progressor patients. A discovery cohort of about a hundred patients, about 43 with Graves' ophthalmopathy and under 60 with stable Graves' hyperthyroidism, was used to find distinguishing TCR V-J signatures. Following sampling, methimazole starting at 30 mg daily was given to hyperthyroidism patients, and high-dose intravenous methylprednisolone was given to ophthalmopathy patients.

Ophthalmopathy patients had moderately to severely active disease, with a Clinical Activity Score of 3 or more, a NOSPECS grade of 4 or more, and a disease duration of less than 3 months. Patients with uncontrolled infections, other autoimmune diseases, pregnancy or lactation were excluded. Diagnoses were established on the basis of clinical symptoms, serum thyroxine and TRAb, thyroid ultrasound, and orbital computed tomography. PBMCs were isolated from around 10 ml of fresh peripheral blood by Ficoll-Paque density gradient centrifugation. Total RNA was extracted with Trizol reagent, and quality was checked on an Agilent 2100 Bioanalyzer. Here is what the overall study found, with its caveats: Most expanded thyroid clonotypes (frequency above 0.001) were also found in blood, which suggests that blood repertoires may mirror thyroid immune responses. No statistical method was used to fix the sample size in advance, and group allocation was not hidden from the investigators. During validation, the model predicted progression to ophthalmopathy a median of approximately six months ahead of onset, with roughly 65% sensitivity and roughly 75% specificity. A model built on a 13 V-J signature distinguished ophthalmopathy from stable hyperthyroidism, reaching roughly 88% sensitivity and 81.08% specificity in cross-validation and 80%/75% in testing.

Ten or more counts support this clonotype. Its antigen is currently not known. Base qualities were left out, and no much larger clone turns up one base away. The TCR beta CDR3 regions were amplified from RNA transcripts. For the first round of RT-PCR on the TCR CDR3, the HTBI primer set was used together with the Qiagen OneStep RT-PCR kit. Libraries were constructed in a second round of multiplex PCR, after which size selection and purification were performed. Libraries were sequenced paired-end with 100 bp reads on an Illumina HiSeq2000. The published analysis was carried out like this. SOAPnuke was used to process the raw data, throwing out any read that contained adapters or uncalled bases, had a mean Phred below 15, or lacked an exact constant-primer or identifier match. High-quality paired reads were merged using COPE v1.2.5, and each unique nucleotide sequence was defined as a clonotype. MiTCR v1.1 was used to align clonotypes to the IMGT TRBV, TRBD and TRBJ reference segments. The analysis was restricted to V-J combinations with a frequency above 0.0001, which together covered just over 98% of the repertoires. A TCS score was defined as the ratio between F50 (clonal expansion) and ExV (chaos), using BLOSUM62-based TCRdist between CDR3 peptides within each V-J. Welch's t-statistics and random forest reduced fewer than 550 V-J features to 13, which were used in a naive Bayes classifier (R e1071). TCRdb reprocessing: public reads trimmed at Q25 with fastp, clones called with MiXCR, in-frame beta chains kept. A single entry per CDR3 protein holds the most common genes and DNA from its merged rows. The V and J calls were determined by TCRdb, not by the authors. This sample lists about 400,000 distinct CDR3 sequences; approximately 15% were detected once. The top ten clonotypes cover about 13% of the sample.

From cysteine to phenylalanine, the CDR3 is 14 amino acids long. Just CDR3 DNA is preserved here, 42 bases in frame from base 1. The V end loses 6 bases and the J end loses 4 bases, and a stretch of 13 bases separates them. CDR1 and CDR2 are read off the germline V gene as SGHVS and FQNEAQ. This receptor chain uses TRBV7-8 and TRBJ1-5, with a weak D call of TRBD1 (6 bases match). The sequence came from a man between 18 and 29 years old with Graves' ophthalmopathy. The sample was blood. The CDR3 is CASRPGVGNQPQHF. The nucleotide sequence reads as follows: TGTGCCAGCAGGCCAGGGGTCGGAAATCAGCCCCAGCATTTT. Full variable domain (CDR3 extended with the reference TRBV7-8 and TRBJ1-5 proteins): GAGVSQSPRYKVAKRGQDVALRCDPISGHVSLFWYQQALGQGPEFLTYFQNEAQLDKSGLPSDRFFAERPEGSVSTLKIQRTQQEDSAVYLCASRPGVGNQPQHFGDGTRLSIL.